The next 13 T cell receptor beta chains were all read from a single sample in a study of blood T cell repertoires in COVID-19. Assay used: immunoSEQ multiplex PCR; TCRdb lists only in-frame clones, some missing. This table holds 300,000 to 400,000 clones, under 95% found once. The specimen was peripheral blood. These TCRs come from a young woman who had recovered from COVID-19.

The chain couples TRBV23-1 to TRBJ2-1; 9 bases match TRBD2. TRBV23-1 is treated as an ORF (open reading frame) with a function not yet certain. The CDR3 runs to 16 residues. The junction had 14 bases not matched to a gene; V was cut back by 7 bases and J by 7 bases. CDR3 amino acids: CASIRLAAPLRNEQFF. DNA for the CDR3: TGCGCCAGCATCAGACTAGCGGCCCCCCTAAGGAATGAGCAGTTCTTC.

CDR3: CASSISGGIGELFF. The DNA for the CDR3 is TGTGCCAGCAGCATTAGCGGGGGGATCGGGGAGCTGTTTTTT. The J gene is TRBJ2-2, the V gene TRBV11-3, with 10 bases fitting TRBD2. Per germline, CDR1 SGHNT and CDR2 YENEEA. The CDR3 is 14 residues long. Unmatched junction bases numbered 4, after V lost 5 bases and J lost 7 bases.

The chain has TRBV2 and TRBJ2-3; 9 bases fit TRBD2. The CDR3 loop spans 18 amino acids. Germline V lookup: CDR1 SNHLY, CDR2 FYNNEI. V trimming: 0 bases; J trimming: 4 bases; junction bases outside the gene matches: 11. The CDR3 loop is CASSEALRSGRYPDTQYF. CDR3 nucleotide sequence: TGTGCCAGCAGTGAAGCGCTTCGGAGCGGGAGGTATCCAGATACGCAGTATTTT.

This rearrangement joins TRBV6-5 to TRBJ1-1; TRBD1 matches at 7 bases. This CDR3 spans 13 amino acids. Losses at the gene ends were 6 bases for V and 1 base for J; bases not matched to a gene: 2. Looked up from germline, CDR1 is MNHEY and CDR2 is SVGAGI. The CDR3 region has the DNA TGTGCCAGCAGACAGGGGCCGAACACTGAAGCTTTCTTT. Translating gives CASRQGPNTEAFF.

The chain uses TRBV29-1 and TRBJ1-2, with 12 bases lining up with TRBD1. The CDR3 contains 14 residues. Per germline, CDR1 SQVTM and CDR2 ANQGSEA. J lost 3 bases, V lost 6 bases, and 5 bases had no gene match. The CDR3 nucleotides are TGCAGCGTGGGGGACAGGGGGCTTTACTATGGCTACACCTTC. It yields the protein CSVGDRGLYYGYTF.

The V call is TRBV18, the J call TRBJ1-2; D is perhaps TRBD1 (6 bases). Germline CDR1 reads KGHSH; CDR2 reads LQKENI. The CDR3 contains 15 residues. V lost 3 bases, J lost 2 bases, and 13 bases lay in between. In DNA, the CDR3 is TGTGCCAGCTCACCGGGGGCAGGGGTGAACTATGGCTACACCTTC. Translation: CASSPGAGVNYGYTF.

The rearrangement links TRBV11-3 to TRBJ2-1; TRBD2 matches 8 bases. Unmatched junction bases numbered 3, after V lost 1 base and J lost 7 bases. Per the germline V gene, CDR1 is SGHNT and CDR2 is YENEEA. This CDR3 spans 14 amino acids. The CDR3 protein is CASSLAGGYNEQFF. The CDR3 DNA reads TGTGCCAGCAGCTTAGCGGGAGGGTATAATGAGCAGTTCTTC.

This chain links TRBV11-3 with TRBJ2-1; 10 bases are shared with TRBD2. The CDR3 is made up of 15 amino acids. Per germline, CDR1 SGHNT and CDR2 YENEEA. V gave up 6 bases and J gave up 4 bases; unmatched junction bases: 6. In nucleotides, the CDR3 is TGTGCCAGCAGACTAGCGGGAAGCGATTACAATGAGCAGTTCTTC. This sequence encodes CASRLAGSDYNEQFF.

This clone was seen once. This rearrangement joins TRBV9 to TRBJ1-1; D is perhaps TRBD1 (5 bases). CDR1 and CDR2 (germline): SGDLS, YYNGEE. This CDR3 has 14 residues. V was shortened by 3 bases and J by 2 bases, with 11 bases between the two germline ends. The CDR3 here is CASSGLGVNTEAFF. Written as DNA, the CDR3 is TGTGCCAGCAGCGGGTTAGGGGTAAACACTGAAGCTTTCTTT.

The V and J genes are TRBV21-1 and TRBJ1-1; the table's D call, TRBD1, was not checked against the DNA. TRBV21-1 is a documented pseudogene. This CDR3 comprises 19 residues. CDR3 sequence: CASSNGHWWQGYMNTEAFF. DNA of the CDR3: TGTGCCAGCAGCAATGGGCATTGGTGGCAGGGATACATGAACACTGAAGCTTTCTTT.

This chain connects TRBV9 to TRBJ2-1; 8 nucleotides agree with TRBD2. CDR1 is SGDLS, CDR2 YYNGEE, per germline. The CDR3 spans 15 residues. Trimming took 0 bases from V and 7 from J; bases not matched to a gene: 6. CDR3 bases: TGTGCCAGCAGCGTAGAGGGTAGCGGGAAGAATGAGCAGTTCTTC. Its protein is CASSVEGSGKNEQFF.

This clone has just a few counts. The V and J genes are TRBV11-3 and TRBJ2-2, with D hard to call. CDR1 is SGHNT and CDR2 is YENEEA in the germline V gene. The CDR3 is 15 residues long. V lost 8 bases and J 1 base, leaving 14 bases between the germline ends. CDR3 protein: CASSRFSGNTGELFF. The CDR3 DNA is TGTGCCAGCTCCCGGTTTTCCGGGAACACCGGGGAGCTGTTTTTT.

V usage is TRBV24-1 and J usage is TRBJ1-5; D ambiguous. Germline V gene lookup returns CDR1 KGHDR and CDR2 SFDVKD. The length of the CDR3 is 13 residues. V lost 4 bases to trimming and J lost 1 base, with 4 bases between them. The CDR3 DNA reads TGTGCCACCAGTGACCGGAGCAATCAGCCCCAGCATTTT. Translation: CATSDRSNQPQHF.